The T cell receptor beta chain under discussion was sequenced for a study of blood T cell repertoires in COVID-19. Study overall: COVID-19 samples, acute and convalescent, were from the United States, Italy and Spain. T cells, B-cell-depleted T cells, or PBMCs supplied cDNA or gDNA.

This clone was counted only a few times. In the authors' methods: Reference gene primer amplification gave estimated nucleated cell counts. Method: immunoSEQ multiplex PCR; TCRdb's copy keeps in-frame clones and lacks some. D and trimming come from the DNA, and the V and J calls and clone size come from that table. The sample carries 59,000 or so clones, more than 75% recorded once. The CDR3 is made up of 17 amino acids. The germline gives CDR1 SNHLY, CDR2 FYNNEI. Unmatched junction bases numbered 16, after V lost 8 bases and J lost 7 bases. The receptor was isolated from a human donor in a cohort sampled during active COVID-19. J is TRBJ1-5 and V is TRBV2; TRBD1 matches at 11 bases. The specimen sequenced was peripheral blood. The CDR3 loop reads CASGGRTGGATRQPQHF. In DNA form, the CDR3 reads TGTGCCAGCGGTGGGAGGACAGGGGGCGCGACTAGACAGCCCCAGCATTTT.